This is a list of T cell receptor beta chains from one sample in a study of T cell responses to AZD1222 COVID-19 vaccine. The method was immunoSEQ multiplex PCR; TCRdb's version includes in-frame clones alone and lacks a portion of them. The table has approximately 110,000 clones, approximately 90% seen once. Sample: peripheral blood, taken on day 0 of AZD1222 vaccination. These receptors were collected from an adult in good health. Each CDR3 is given with its conserved first and last residue. Fields, in order: J gene, D gene, V gene, clone size, CDR3 DNA, CDR3 protein. The D gene is left open where the match is weak. Only part of the rows carry a size: once, few, many, or a class if the clone is expanded.

TRBJ2-3 | TRBD2 | TRBV2 | NA | TGTGCCAGCAGGGGACTAGCGGGAGGGCCGACAGATACGCAGTATTTT | CASRGLAGGPTDTQYF
TRBJ2-3 | TRBD2 | TRBV2 | NA | TGTGCCAGCAGTGAATGGGCTAGCGGGGGTGAGACAGATACGCAGTATTTT | CASSEWASGGETDTQYF
TRBJ2-7 | TRBD1 | TRBV7-2 | NA | TGTGCCAGCAGCCCCGGACAGGGGGCTCGGGAGCAGTACTTC | CASSPGQGAREQYF
TRBJ2-7 | NA | TRBV7-9 | NA | TGTGCCAGCACCCAGGGACCCTACGAGCAGTACTTC | CASTQGPYEQYF
TRBJ1-4 | NA | TRBV5-5 | NA | TGTGCCAGCAGCTCGACCGGGGCGGGTGAAAAACTGTTTTTT | CASSSTGAGEKLFF
TRBJ2-3 | NA | TRBV7-2 | NA | TGTGCCAGCAGCCAACGCACAGATACGCAGTATTTT | CASSQRTDTQYF
TRBJ2-1 | NA | TRBV20-1 | few | TGCAGTGCTGGGGGCTACAATGAGCAGTTCTTC | CSAGGYNEQFF
TRBJ2-5 | TRBD2 | TRBV5-1 | few | TGCGCCAGCAGCACCTTTAGCGGGGGGCCAACCGGGGAGACCCAGTACTTC | CASSTFSGGPTGETQYF
TRBJ2-3 | TRBD2 | TRBV3-1/TRBV3-2 | NA | TGTGCCAGCAGCCAGGGACTAGCGGCGATATCGGATACGCAGTATTTT | CASSQGLAAISDTQYF
TRBJ1-5 | TRBD1 | TRBV7-8 | NA | TGTGCCAGCAGCGAAGGGACAGGGGAGCACTTAACGCCCCAGCATTTT | CASSEGTGEHLTPQHF
TRBJ2-7 | NA | TRBV5-1 | NA | TGCGCCAGCACCAAAACAGGGGCGGCGGGGGGAAGTGAGCAGTACTTC | CASTKTGAAGGSEQYF
TRBJ1-2 | NA | TRBV27 | NA | TGTGCCAGCAGTCCGCTGGGGGGCTTTAACTATGGCTACACCTTC | CASSPLGGFNYGYTF
TRBJ2-7 | TRBD1 | TRBV6-7 | NA | TGTGCCAGCAGTTACTGGCCAGGGGGCGAGCAGTACTTC | CASSYWPGGEQYF
TRBJ2-5 | NA | TRBV7-9 | NA | TGTGCCAGCAGCTTAGTAAGGACATCGAGCTTGGAGACCCAGTACTTC | CASSLVRTSSLETQYF
TRBJ1-5 | NA | TRBV7-2 | NA | TGTGCCAGCAGCTCAGGGTTCCGGAATCAGCCCCAGCATTTT | CASSSGFRNQPQHF
TRBJ2-7 | NA | TRBV21-1 | few | TGTGCCAGCAGCGCGCTGAAGGCAGGGAATTTCCACGAGCAGTACTTC | CASSALKAGNFHEQYF
TRBJ2-3 | TRBD2 | TRBV6-5 | few | TGTGCCAGCACCGGACTAGCGGGAGATATAGATACGCAGTATTTT | CASTGLAGDIDTQYF
TRBJ2-3 | NA | TRBV24-1 | NA | TGTGCCACCAGTGCCCCGGGATCCAAGGACGGTCGCGATACGCAGTATTTT | CATSAPGSKDGRDTQYF
TRBJ2-7 | TRBD1 | TRBV2 | NA | TGTGCCAGCAAGGACAGGGGCTACGAGCAGTACTTC | CASKDRGYEQYF
TRBJ1-4 | TRBD1 | TRBV27 | NA | TGTGCCAGCAGAGGGACAGCAACTAATGAAAAACTGTTTTTT | CASRGTATNEKLFF
TRBJ2-7 | NA | TRBV11-3 | NA | TGTGCCAGCAGCTCATCCGGCCAAAGGGGGGCCCTCGCCGAGCAGTACTTC | CASSSSGQRGALAEQYF
TRBJ1-5 | NA | TRBV19 | NA | TGTGCCAGTAGTATTGCCAGCATTAGCAATCAGCCCCAGCATTTT | CASSIASISNQPQHF
TRBJ2-7 | TRBD2 | TRBV6-5 | NA | TGTGCCAGCAGGGGACTAGGAACTCCGTACGAGCAGTACTTC | CASRGLGTPYEQYF
TRBJ1-5 | NA | TRBV19 | NA | TGTGCCAGTAGTCCCCTAGGGTCAGGCAATCAGCCCCAGCATTTT | CASSPLGSGNQPQHF
TRBJ2-2 | NA | TRBV28 | NA | TGTGCCAGCAGTAGTCCGGGACCGCTAACAACCGGGGAGCTGTTTTTT | CASSSPGPLTTGELFF
TRBJ2-1 | TRBD2 | TRBV28 | NA | TGTGCCAGCAGTTCGCCCGGACTAGCGGGGGGTGCTACTGAGCAGTTCTTC | CASSSPGLAGGATEQFF
TRBJ2-7 | TRBD2 | TRBV20-1 | NA | TGCAGTGCTAGTGCCCTGGGACTAGCGGGAGAGTACGAGCAGTACTTC | CSASALGLAGEYEQYF
TRBJ2-3 | NA | TRBV6-6 | once | TGTGCCAGCAGTTACTTCGAGGCGCAGTATTTT | CASSYFEAQYF
TRBJ1-1 | NA | TRBV28 | NA | TGTGCCAGCAGTTTAATGGGCAGGGGAAAGGGTAACACTGAAGCTTTCTTT | CASSLMGRGKGNTEAFF
TRBJ2-2 | NA | TRBV27 | NA | TGTGCCAGCAGTTTAAGAGTCCCCGGGGAGCTGTTTTTT | CASSLRVPGELFF
TRBJ2-1 | TRBD1 | TRBV20-1 | NA | TGCAGTGCTAGTCTCTGGGACAGGGGCTACAATGAGCAGTTCTTC | CSASLWDRGYNEQFF
TRBJ1-5 | NA | TRBV19 | once | TGTGCCAGTAGCCTGGGGGGCGCGGGCCAGCCCCAGCATTTT | CASSLGGAGQPQHF
TRBJ2-7 | NA | TRBV12-3/TRBV12-4 | NA | TGTGCCAGCAGTTGGTCCTCCTACGAGCAGTACTTC | CASSWSSYEQYF
TRBJ2-7 | NA | TRBV11-1 | NA | TGTGCCAGCAGCTTAGGGATAAGCTCCTACGAGCAGTACTTC | CASSLGISSYEQYF
TRBJ1-2 | NA | TRBV6-2/TRBV6-3 | NA | TGTGCCAGCAGTTCTCCGGCCGCCCCTTACTATGGCTACACCTTC | CASSSPAAPYYGYTF
TRBJ2-4 | TRBD1 | TRBV28 | NA | TGTGCCAGCAATCCCCCGGAAAGAGGGGGCGTTCAGTACTTC | CASNPPERGGVQYF
TRBJ1-1 | TRBD1 | TRBV18 | NA | TGTGCCAGCTCACAAGGACAGGGGGCGTCATCGACTGAAGCTTTCTTT | CASSQGQGASSTEAFF
TRBJ2-1 | TRBD2 | TRBV11-2 | few | TGTGCCAGCAGCTTAATCCTAGCGGGGGATCCTCTCTTC | CASSLILAGDPLF
TRBJ1-5 | TRBD1 | TRBV10-3 | NA | TGTGCCATCAGGGGACAGAATCAGCCCCAGCATTTT | CAIRGQNQPQHF
TRBJ2-1 | NA | TRBV24-1 | once | TGTGCCACCAGTGATGGATATATAGGGACCTCCGTGCCCAATTATGAGCAGTTCTTC | CATSDGYIGTSVPNYEQFF
TRBJ1-2 | NA | TRBV5-1 | NA | TGCGCCAGCAGCTTCGTAGGGTTGGGCTACACCTTC | CASSFVGLGYTF
TRBJ2-1 | NA | TRBV7-9 | NA | TGTGCCAGCAGCTTCGGGGGACAGAGGTCCTACAATGAGCAGTTCTTC | CASSFGGQRSYNEQFF
TRBJ2-7 | NA | TRBV12-3/TRBV12-4 | NA | TGTGCCAGTACCGCAGGGTTTCGGAAGCAGTACTTC | CASTAGFRKQYF
TRBJ2-4 | NA | TRBV6-1 | NA | TGTGCCAGCAGTGTATCAGGGTTCGGAGGACTAATAGCCAAAAACATTCAGTACTTC | CASSVSGFGGLIAKNIQYF
TRBJ2-7 | NA | TRBV19 | NA | TGTGCCAGCCGATGGGAGCAGTACTTC | CASRWEQYF
TRBJ2-1 | NA | TRBV4-2 | NA | TGTGCCAGCAGCCAAGTGCTGCACGATGAGCAGTTCTTC | CASSQVLHDEQFF
TRBJ1-3 | TRBD1 | TRBV7-2 | NA | TGTGCCAGCAGCCCGGGGACAGGGTCTGGAAACACCATATATTTT | CASSPGTGSGNTIYF
TRBJ2-1 | NA | TRBV21-1 | once | TGTGCCAGCAGCAAAGAGGGACTAGCGGGGGGCAGGCCCTACAATGAGCAGTTCTTC | CASSKEGLAGGRPYNEQFF
TRBJ2-7 | NA | TRBV7-9 | NA | TGTGCCAGCAGCTTAGTCGGGACTGCAGCCTACGAGCAGTACTTC | CASSLVGTAAYEQYF